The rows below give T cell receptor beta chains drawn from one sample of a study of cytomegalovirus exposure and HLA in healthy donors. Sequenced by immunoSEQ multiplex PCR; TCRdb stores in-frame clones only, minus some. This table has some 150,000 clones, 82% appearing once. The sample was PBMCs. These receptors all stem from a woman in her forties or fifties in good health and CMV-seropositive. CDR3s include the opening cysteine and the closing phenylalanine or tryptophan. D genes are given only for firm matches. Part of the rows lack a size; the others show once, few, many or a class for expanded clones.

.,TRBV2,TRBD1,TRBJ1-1,TGTGCCAGCAGTGAAGCTTATGACAGGGGCCGGCTAGAAGCTTTCTTT,CASSEAYDRGRLEAFF
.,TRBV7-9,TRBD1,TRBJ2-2,TGTGCCAGCAGGCGAACAGGGGGCTCGAACACCGGGGAGCTGTTTTTT,CASRRTGGSNTGELFF
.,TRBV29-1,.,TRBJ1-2,TGCAGCGGCGGGACCTATGGCTACACCTTC,CSGGTYGYTF
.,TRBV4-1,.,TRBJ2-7,TGCGCCAGCAGCCGATCCGACAGTGCGAGCTCCTACGAGCAGTACTTC,CASSRSDSASSYEQYF
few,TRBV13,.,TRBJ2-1,TGTGCCAGCAGCTCCTCGGGATCACCGGGTTACAATGAGCAGTTCTTC,CASSSSGSPGYNEQFF
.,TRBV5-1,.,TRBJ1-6,TGCGCCAGCAGCCAGAGAGGGGGACGGAATAATTCACCCCTCCACTTT,CASSQRGGRNNSPLHF
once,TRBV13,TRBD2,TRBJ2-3,TGTGCCAGCAGCCCGTGGGCTAGCGGGGGGAGGGGCACAGATACGCAGTATTTT,CASSPWASGGRGTDTQYF
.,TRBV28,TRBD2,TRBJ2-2,TGTGCCAGCATCAGCGGGGGGAACACCGGGGAGCTGTTTTTT,CASISGGNTGELFF
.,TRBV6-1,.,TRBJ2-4,TGTGCCAGCAGTCCCCAGGGGCTAGCCAAAAACATTCAGTACTTC,CASSPQGLAKNIQYF
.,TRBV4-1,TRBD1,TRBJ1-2,TGCGCCAGCAGCCAAGATTCGGGACAGGTCTACTATGGCTACACCTTC,CASSQDSGQVYYGYTF
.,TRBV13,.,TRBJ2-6,TGTGCCAGCAGCTCCGGGAGCCCTTCTGGGGCCAACGTCCTGACTTTC,CASSSGSPSGANVLTF
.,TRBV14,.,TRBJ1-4,TGTGCCAGCAGCCAATTTGTAGGGGTTAATGAAAAACTGTTTTTT,CASSQFVGVNEKLFF
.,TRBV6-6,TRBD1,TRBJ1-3,TGTGCCAGCGGTCCTCCAGGGGGTGCGGGAAACACCATATATTTT,CASGPPGGAGNTIYF
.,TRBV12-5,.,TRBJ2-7,TGTGCTAGTGGTTTGGTACTCCGCAGGGGTGGCTCCTACGAGCAGTACTTC,CASGLVLRRGGSYEQYF
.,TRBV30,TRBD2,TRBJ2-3,TGTGCCTGGAGTGGACAACTAGCGGGGGGCCCCACAGATACGCAGTATTTT,CAWSGQLAGGPTDTQYF
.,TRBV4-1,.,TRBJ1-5,TGCGCCAGCAGCCAAGATTTGGGACGGGGGGCGGATCAGCCCCAGCATTTT,CASSQDLGRGADQPQHF
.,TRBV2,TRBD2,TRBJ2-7,TGTGCCAGCAGTGAAATTGGCGGGGGTTACGAGCAGTACTTC,CASSEIGGGYEQYF
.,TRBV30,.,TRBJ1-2,TGTGCCTGGGGACATCATAACTATGGCTACACCTTC,CAWGHHNYGYTF
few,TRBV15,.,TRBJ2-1,TGTGCCACCAGCTCCCTAGGCGGGCATAACAATGAGCAGTTCTTC,CATSSLGGHNNEQFF
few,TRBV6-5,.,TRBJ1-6,TGTGCCAGCAGTGCGACTAGGGGAAGAACTTCACCCCTCCACTTT,CASSATRGRTSPLHF
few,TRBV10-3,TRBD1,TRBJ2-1,TGTGCCATCAGTGCCCAAGGGGGCCGGTATGAGCAGTTCTTC,CAISAQGGRYEQFF
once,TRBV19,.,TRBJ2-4,TGTGCCAGTAGTATCCCCAGGTTGGGAGCCAAAAACATTCAGTACTTC,CASSIPRLGAKNIQYF
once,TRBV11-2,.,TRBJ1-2,TGTGCCAGCAGCTCAATATCAGGTCGCAGGCCGAATCATTATGGCTACACCTTC,CASSSISGRRPNHYGYTF
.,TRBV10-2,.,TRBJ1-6,TGCGCCAGCAGTGAAAACCTCCTAAGCTCCTATAATTCACCCCTCCACTTT,CASSENLLSSYNSPLHF
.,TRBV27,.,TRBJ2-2,TGTGCCAGCAGGCCGCGCGGGGGCCGCGTCACCGGGGAGCTGTTTTTT,CASRPRGGRVTGELFF
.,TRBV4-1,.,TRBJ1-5,TGCGCCAGCAGCCAAGAACCACGTTCGGGTCAGCCCCAGCATTTT,CASSQEPRSGQPQHF
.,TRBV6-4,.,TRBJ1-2,TGTGCCAGCAGGGACATTTTATCCTACACCTTC,CASRDILSYTF
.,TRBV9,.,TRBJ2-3,TGTGCCAGCAGCGTACAGGCTAGCACCCCCGCAGATACGCAGTATTTT,CASSVQASTPADTQYF
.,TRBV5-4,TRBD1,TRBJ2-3,TGTGCCAGCAGCCCCGGGACAGGGGGCACAGATACGCAGTATTTT,CASSPGTGGTDTQYF
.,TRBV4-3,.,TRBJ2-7,TGCGCCAGCAGCCAAGGGGAGGGGGGCCGGGAGCAGTACTTC,CASSQGEGGREQYF
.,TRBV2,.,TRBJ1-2,TGTGCCAGCAGTGCGGGGGTAGGCTACACCTTC,CASSAGVGYTF
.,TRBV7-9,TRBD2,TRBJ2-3,TGTGCCAGCAGCCTGCCTAGCGGGGGGCGCACAGATACGCAGTATTTT,CASSLPSGGRTDTQYF
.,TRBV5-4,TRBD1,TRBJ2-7,TGTGCCAGCAGCTCGGGACAGGGGCCCGCCTACGAGCAGTACTTC,CASSSGQGPAYEQYF
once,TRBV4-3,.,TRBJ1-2,TGCGCCAGCAGCCTTGAACGGGGAGCTAACTATGGCTACACCTTC,CASSLERGANYGYTF